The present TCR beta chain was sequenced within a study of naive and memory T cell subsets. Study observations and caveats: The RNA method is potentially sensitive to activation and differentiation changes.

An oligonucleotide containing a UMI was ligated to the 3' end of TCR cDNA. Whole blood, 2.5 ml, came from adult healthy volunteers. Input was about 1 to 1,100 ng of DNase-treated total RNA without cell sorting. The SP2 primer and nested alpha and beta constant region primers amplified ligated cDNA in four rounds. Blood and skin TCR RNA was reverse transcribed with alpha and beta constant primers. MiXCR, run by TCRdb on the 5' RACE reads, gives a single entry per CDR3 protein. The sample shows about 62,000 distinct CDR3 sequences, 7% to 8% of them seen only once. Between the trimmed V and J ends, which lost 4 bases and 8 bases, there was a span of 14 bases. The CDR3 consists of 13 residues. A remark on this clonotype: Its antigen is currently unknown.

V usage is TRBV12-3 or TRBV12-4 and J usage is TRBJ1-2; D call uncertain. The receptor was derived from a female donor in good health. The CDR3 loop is CASSSHGVWGYTF. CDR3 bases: TGTGCCAGCAGTTCACACGGGGTTTGGGGCTACACCTTC.